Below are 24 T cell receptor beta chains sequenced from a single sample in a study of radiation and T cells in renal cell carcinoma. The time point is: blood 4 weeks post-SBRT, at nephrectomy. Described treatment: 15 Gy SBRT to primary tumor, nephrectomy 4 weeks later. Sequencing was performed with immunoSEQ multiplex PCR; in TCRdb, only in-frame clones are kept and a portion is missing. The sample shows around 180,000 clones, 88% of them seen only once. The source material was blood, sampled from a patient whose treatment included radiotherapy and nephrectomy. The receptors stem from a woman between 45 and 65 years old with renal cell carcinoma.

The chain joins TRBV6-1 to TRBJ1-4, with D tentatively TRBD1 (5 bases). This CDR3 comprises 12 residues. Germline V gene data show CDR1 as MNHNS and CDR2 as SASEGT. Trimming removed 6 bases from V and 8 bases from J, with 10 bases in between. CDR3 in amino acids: CASRWGPEKLFF. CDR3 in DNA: TGTGCCAGCAGGTGGGGCCCCGAAAAACTGTTTTTT.

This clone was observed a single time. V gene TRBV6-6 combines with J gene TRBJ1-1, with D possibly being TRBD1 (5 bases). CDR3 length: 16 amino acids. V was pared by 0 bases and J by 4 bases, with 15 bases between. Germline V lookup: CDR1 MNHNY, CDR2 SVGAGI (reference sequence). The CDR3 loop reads CASSYSSRGRGTEAFF. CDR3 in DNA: TGTGCCAGCAGTTACTCGAGTAGAGGTAGGGGCACTGAAGCTTTCTTT.

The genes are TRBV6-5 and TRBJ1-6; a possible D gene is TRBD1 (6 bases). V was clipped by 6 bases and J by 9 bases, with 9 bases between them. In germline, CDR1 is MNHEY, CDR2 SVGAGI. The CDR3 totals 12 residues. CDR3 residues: CASSLRGSPLHF. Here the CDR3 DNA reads TGTGCCAGCAGCCTCAGGGGTTCACCCCTCCACTTT.

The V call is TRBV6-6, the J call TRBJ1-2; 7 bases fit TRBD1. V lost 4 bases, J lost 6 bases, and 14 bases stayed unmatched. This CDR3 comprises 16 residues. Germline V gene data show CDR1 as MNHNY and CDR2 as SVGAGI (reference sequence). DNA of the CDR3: TGTGCCAGCAGTTTAAGTCAGGGGGTCGGTCCGAATGGCTACACCTTC. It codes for CASSLSQGVGPNGYTF.

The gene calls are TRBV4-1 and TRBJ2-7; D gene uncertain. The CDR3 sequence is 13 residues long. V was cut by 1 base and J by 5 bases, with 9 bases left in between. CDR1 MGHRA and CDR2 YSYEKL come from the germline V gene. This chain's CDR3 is CASSQVGVHEQYF. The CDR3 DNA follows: TGCGCCAGCAGCCAAGTTGGGGTTCACGAGCAGTACTTC.

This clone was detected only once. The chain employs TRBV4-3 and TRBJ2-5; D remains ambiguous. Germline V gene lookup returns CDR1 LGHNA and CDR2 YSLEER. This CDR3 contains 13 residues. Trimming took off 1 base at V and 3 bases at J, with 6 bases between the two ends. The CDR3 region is CASSQGLEETQYF. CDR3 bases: TGCGCCAGCAGCCAAGGACTGGAAGAGACCCAGTACTTC.

The CDR3 spells CASSLDGTGSSSYNSPLHF. The CDR3 nucleotides are TGTGCCAGCAGCTTGGACGGGACAGGATCGAGCTCCTATAATTCACCCCTCCACTTT. The V and J genes are TRBV5-4 and TRBJ1-6; the match to TRBD1 covers 8 bases. The CDR3 contains 19 residues. V was clipped by 0 bases and J by 0 bases; unmatched bases: 8. Germline V gene data show CDR1 as SGHNT and CDR2 as YYREEE (reference sequence).

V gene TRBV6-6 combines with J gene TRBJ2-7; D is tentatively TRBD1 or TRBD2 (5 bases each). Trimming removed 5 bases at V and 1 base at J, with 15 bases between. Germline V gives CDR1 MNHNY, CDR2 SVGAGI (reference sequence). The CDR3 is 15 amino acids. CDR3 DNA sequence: TGTGCCAGCAGTATACCCGGGGACGGATCCTACGAGCAGTACTTC. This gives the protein CASSIPGDGSYEQYF.

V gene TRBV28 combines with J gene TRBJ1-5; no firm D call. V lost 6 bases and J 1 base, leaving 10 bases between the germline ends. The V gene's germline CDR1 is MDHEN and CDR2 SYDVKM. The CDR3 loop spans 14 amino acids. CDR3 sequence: CASRVHSSNQPQHF. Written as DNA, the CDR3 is TGTGCCAGCAGGGTCCACTCCAGCAATCAGCCCCAGCATTTT. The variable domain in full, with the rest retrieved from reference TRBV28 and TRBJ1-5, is DVKVTQSSRYLVKRTGEKVFLECVQDMDHENMFWYRQDPGLGLRLIYFSYDVKMKEKGDIPEGYSVSREKKERFSLILESASTNQTSMYLCASRVHSSNQPQHFGDGTRLSIL.

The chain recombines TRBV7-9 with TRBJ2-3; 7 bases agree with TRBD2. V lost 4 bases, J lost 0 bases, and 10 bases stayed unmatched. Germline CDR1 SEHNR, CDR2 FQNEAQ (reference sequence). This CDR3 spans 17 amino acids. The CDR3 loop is CASSYPSSGESTDTQYF. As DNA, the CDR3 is TGTGCCAGCAGCTACCCCTCCAGCGGGGAGAGCACAGATACGCAGTATTTT.

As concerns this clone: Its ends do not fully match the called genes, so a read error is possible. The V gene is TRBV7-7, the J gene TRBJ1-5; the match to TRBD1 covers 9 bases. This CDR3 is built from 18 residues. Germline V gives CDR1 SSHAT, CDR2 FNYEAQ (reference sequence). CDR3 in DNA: TGTGCTAGCAGCAGCCCTACCCGGGACAGGGTTGTTAATCAGCCCCAGCATTTT. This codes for CASSSPTRDRVVNQPQHF.

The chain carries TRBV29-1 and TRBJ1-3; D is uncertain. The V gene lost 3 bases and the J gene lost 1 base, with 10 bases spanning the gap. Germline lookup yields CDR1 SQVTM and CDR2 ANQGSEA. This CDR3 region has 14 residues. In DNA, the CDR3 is TGCAGCGTTGACAGGTCGCGGTCTGGAAACACCATATATTTT. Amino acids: CSVDRSRSGNTIYF.

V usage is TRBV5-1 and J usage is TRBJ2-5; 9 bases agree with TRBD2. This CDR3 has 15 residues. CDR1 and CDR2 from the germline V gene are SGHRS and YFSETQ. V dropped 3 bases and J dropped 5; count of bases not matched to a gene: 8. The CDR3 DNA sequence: TGCGCCAGCAGCTCCATAAGCGGGGGGACGGAGACCCAGTACTTC. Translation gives CASSSISGGTETQYF.

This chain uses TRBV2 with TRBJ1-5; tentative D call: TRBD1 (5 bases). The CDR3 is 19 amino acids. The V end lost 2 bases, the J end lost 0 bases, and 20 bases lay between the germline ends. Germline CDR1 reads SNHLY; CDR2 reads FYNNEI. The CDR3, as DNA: TGTGCCAGCAGTGAAAATCGCTTAGGCAGGGTTTATAGCAATCAGCCCCAGCATTTT. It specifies CASSENRLGRVYSNQPQHF.

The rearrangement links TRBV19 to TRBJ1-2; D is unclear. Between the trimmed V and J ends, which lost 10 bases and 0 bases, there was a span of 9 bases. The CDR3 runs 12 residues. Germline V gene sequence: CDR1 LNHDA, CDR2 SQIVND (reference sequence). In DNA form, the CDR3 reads TGTGCCACCCAGACGGCTAACTATGGCTACACCTTC. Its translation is CATQTANYGYTF.

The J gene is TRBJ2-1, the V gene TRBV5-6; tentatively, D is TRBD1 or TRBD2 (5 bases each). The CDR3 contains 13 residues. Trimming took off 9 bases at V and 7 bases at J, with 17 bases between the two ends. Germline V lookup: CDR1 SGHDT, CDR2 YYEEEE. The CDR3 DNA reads TGTGCCACCACATCTAACTGGGGGAATGAGCAGTTCTTC. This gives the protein CATTSNWGNEQFF.

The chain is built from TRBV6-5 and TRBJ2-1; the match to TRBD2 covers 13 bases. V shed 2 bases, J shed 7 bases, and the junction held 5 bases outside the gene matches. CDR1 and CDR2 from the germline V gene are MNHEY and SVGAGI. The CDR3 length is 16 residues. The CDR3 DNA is TGTGCCAGCAGTTACCGTCGGACTAGCGGGGGAAATGAGCAGTTCTTC. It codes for CASSYRRTSGGNEQFF.

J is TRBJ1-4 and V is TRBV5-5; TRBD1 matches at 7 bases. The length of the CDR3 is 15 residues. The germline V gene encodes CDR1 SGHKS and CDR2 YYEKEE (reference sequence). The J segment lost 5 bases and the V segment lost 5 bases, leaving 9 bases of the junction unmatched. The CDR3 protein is CASSRLRDSNEKLFF. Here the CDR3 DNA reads TGTGCCAGCAGTCGCCTGAGGGACAGCAATGAAAAACTGTTTTTT.

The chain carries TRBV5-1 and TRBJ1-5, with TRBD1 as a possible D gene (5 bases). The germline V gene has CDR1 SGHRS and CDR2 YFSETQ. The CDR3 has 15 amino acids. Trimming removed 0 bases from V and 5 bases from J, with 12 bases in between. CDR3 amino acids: CASSLVPGGDQPQHF. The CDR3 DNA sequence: TGCGCCAGCAGCTTGGTCCCGGGGGGAGATCAGCCCCAGCATTTT.

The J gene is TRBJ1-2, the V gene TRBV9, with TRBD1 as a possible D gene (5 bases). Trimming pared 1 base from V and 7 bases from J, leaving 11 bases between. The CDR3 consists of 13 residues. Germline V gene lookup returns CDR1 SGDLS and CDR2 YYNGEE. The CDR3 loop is CASSVQGLSGYTF. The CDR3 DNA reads TGTGCCAGCAGCGTACAGGGTTTAAGTGGCTACACCTTC.

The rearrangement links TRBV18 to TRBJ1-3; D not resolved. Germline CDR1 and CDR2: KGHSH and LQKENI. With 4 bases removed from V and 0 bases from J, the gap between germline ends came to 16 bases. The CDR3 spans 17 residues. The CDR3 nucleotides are TGTGCCAGCTCACTCGTCGACACGGCCAGCTCTGGAAACACCATATATTTT. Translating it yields CASSLVDTASSGNTIYF.

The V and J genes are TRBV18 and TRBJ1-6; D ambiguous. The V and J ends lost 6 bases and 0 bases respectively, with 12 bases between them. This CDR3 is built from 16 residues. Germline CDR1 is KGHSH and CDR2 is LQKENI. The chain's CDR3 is CASSPDGASYNSPLHF. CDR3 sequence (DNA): TGTGCCAGCTCCCCGGACGGCGCCTCCTATAATTCACCCCTCCACTTT. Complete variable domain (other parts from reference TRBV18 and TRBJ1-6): NAGVMQNPRHLVRRRGQEARLRCSPMKGHSHVYWYRQLPEEGLKFMVYLQKENIIDESGMPKERFSAEFPKEGPSILRIQQVVRGDSAAYFCASSPDGASYNSPLHFGNGTRLTVT.

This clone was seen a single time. CDR3: CASSEGETQYF. In DNA form, the CDR3 reads TGTGCCAGCAGTGAGGGAGAGACCCAGTACTTC. The chain has TRBV6-1 and TRBJ2-5; no reliable D call. From germline, CDR1 is MNHNS and CDR2 SASEGT. V lost 3 bases and J lost 4, with 3 bases in between. The CDR3 is 11 residues long.

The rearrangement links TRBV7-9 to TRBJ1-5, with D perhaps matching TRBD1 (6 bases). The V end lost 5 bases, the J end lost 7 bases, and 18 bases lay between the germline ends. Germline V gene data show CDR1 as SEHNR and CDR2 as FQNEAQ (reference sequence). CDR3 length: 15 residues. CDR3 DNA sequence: TGTGCCAGCAGCCTGGAGGGGGGGAGCGAACAGCCCCAGCATTTT. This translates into CASSLEGGSEQPQHF.